The clone carrying this T cell receptor (beta chain) appeared many times. Its antigen is undetermined. This sample was taken from a study of T cells in Graves' hyperthyroidism and ophthalmopathy. PBMCs were collected from an approximately 9 ml volume of fresh peripheral blood. There were TCR beta CDR3 regions amplified from RNA transcripts. An initial round of RT-PCR targeting the TCR CDR3 relied on the HTBI primer set. MiXCR, applied by TCRdb to the multiplex PCR reads, yields one record per CDR3 protein. The sample shows 600,000 or so distinct CDR3 sequences, 13% to 15% of them seen only once. Study-level results: By a 13 V-J model, ophthalmopathy was set apart from stable hyperthyroidism. Clonotypes that were expanded in thyroid above 0.001 mostly appeared in blood too.

This CDR3 region has 16 residues. The J segment lost 5 bases and the V segment lost 3 bases, leaving 8 bases of the junction unmatched. CDR1 is DFQATT and CDR2 is SNEGSKA in the germline V gene (reference sequence). Sequencing was performed on blood. The source is a woman in her late teens or twenties with Graves' ophthalmopathy. The chain links TRBV20-1 to TRBJ2-5; 14 positions agree with TRBD2. CDR3 bases: TGCAGTGCTAGGAGACTAGCGGGAGGGAATGCGGAGACCCAGTACTTC. Translating it yields CSARRLAGGNAETQYF.